These T cell receptor beta chains were read from a single sample in a study of radiotherapy plus CTLA-4 blockade in lung cancer. Here immunoSEQ multiplex PCR was the method, and the copy in TCRdb shows in-frame clones only, minus some. The repertoire has 95,000 to 150,000 clones, 90% of them found once; the top ten carry 6.9%. The specimen comprised peripheral blood, sampled from a patient treated with radiotherapy plus ipilimumab. The receptor set was obtained from a human donor with non-small cell lung cancer that progressed on radiotherapy plus ipilimumab. Both conserved end residues are part of each CDR3. The order of the fields is CDR3 length, V gene, J gene, clone size, D gene, CDR3 DNA, CDR3 protein. A D gene is named only where the DNA matches it firmly. Clone size is shown for a subset of rows, as once, few, many or a class of expanded clone.

13	TRBV6-6	TRBJ1-5	.	.	TGTGCCAGCAGTTACCCATCCCGGCAGCCCCAGCATTTT	CASSYPSRQPQHF
12	TRBV5-1	TRBJ1-2	.	.	TGCGCCAGCAGCACAGGGTTCTATGGCTACACCTTC	CASSTGFYGYTF
14	TRBV5-1	TRBJ1-1	few	.	TGCGCCAGCAGCTTGGTTGGGGGGAACACTGAAGCTTTCTTT	CASSLVGGNTEAFF
19	TRBV18	TRBJ2-7	.	TRBD2	TGTGCCAGCTCACCACCGCTTTCCTTAGCGGGAGGGCTTTGGTACGAGCAGTACTTC	CASSPPLSLAGGLWYEQYF
15	TRBV28	TRBJ2-7	few	TRBD1	TGTGCCAGCAGGCCCGGGGACAGTAGAGTCTACGAGCAGTACTTC	CASRPGDSRVYEQYF
14	TRBV9	TRBJ2-2	.	.	TGTGCCAGCGGCGTACGCGGGAACGGCGGGGAGCTGTTTTTT	CASGVRGNGGELFF
15	TRBV5-4	TRBJ1-2	.	.	TGTGCCAGCAGCCTGACCGCCGGGTCAAACTATGGCTACACCTTC	CASSLTAGSNYGYTF
19	TRBV4-2	TRBJ2-2	.	TRBD2	TGTGCCAGCAGCCAAGAATCCGCTAGCGGGAACCTGAACACCGGGGAGCTGTTTTTT	CASSQESASGNLNTGELFF
16	TRBV5-6	TRBJ2-4	once	.	TGTGCCAGCAGCTTGGCCAGTGGGCTCAGGGCAAACATTCAGTACTTC	CASSLASGLRANIQYF
15	TRBV5-1	TRBJ2-3	.	.	TGCGCCAGCAGCTTGGAAGGCGGGGGCACAGATACGCAGTATTTT	CASSLEGGGTDTQYF
16	TRBV5-6	TRBJ2-7	.	.	TGTGCCAGCAGCCCCACAGGCTCCCTCAGCTCCTACGAGCAGTACTTC	CASSPTGSLSSYEQYF
13	TRBV28	TRBJ1-2	.	TRBD1	TGTGCCATACAAATGGGACAGTTGAGTGGCTACACCTTC	CAIQMGQLSGYTF
15	TRBV28	TRBJ2-2	.	.	TGTGCCAGCACCTCAACGGGACAAATCACCGGGGAGCTGTTTTTT	CASTSTGQITGELFF
14	TRBV27	TRBJ1-1	.	TRBD1	TGTGCCAGCAGTTCCCTCGGACAGGGGGGCGAAGCTTTCTTT	CASSSLGQGGEAFF
17	TRBV7-9	TRBJ2-7	.	TRBD1	TGTGCCAGCAGCTCCGACCGGGACAGGGCCCTCAGGTACGAGCAGTACTTC	CASSSDRDRALRYEQYF
13	TRBV6-5	TRBJ1-4	.	.	TGTGCCAGCAACCCGGGGGCGTATGAAAAACTGTTTTTT	CASNPGAYEKLFF
14	TRBV18	TRBJ1-2	.	TRBD1	TGTGCCAGCTCACCTCGGACAGGGACCTATGGCTACACCTTC	CASSPRTGTYGYTF
13	TRBV2	TRBJ1-2	.	TRBD1	TGTGCCAGCAGGAGACAGGGGGCGCTTGGCTACACCTTC	CASRRQGALGYTF
16	TRBV6-1	TRBJ2-1	.	TRBD2	TGTGCCAGCAGTGGCTGGGGGACTAGGACGTCTACTGAGCAGTTCTTC	CASSGWGTRTSTEQFF
16	TRBV7-3	TRBJ2-2	.	.	TGTGCCAGCAAGGCGGGGCCAAGTGCGAACACCGGGGAGCTGTTTTTT	CASKAGPSANTGELFF
16	TRBV7-2	TRBJ2-1	.	.	TGTGCCAGCAGTTATAGCGCCCTCTCTCCCTACAATGAGCAGTTCTTC	CASSYSALSPYNEQFF
14	TRBV18	TRBJ2-5	.	.	TGTGCCAGCTCACCCCGGGACAAACAAGAGACCCAGTACTTC	CASSPRDKQETQYF
15	TRBV30	TRBJ2-1	once	.	TGTGCCTGGAGTGTTATGACAGGGAGGTCGGGTGAGCAGTTCTTC	CAWSVMTGRSGEQFF
14	TRBV6-6	TRBJ2-1	.	TRBD1	TGTGCCAGCAGGCACGGGACAGCAAACAATGAGCAGTTCTTC	CASRHGTANNEQFF
13	TRBV25-1	TRBJ2-7	.	TRBD1	TGTGCCAGCTGGGGGCCAGGGGGAATCGAGCAGTACTTC	CASWGPGGIEQYF
13	TRBV29-1	TRBJ2-2	.	TRBD1	TGCAGCGCTGCGACAGGGCCGGCCGGGGAGCTGTTTTTT	CSAATGPAGELFF
13	TRBV18	TRBJ2-5	.	.	TGTGCCAGCTCACTACTAGCCGGAGAGACCCAGTACTTC	CASSLLAGETQYF
14	TRBV5-4	TRBJ2-1	.	.	TGTGCCAGCAGCTTGGTGGGGGCGCGGAATGAGCAGTTCTTC	CASSLVGARNEQFF
16	TRBV15	TRBJ1-1	.	.	TGTGCCACCAGCAGAGATCCCCCGGGGGGGTACACTGAAGCTTTCTTT	CATSRDPPGGYTEAFF
14	TRBV10-2	TRBJ2-3	.	.	TGCGCCAGTCGTGGGCTGGCTAGCACAGATACGCAGTATTTT	CASRGLASTDTQYF
13	TRBV10-3	TRBJ1-2	.	.	TGTGCCATCAGATCCGACAGCGCCTATGGCTACACCTTC	CAIRSDSAYGYTF
15	TRBV5-1	TRBJ2-6	.	.	TGCGCCAGCAGCTTGAGAGGCTCCGGGGCCAACGTCCTGACTTTC	CASSLRGSGANVLTF
17	TRBV15	TRBJ2-1	.	TRBD2	TGTGCCACCACCCTAGGGGAGGGCACCTTCCGTAACAATGAGCAGTTCTTC	CATTLGEGTFRNNEQFF
18	TRBV21-1	TRBJ2-4	once	.	TGTGCCAGCAGCCCCCGTCTGACAGGGGGCTTGTTCGGGAACATTCAGTACTTC	CASSPRLTGGLFGNIQYF
11	TRBV6-1	TRBJ1-5	.	.	TGTGCCAGCAGTCTGGATCAGCCCCAGCATTTT	CASSLDQPQHF
17	TRBV5-1	TRBJ2-2	.	TRBD1	TGCGCCAGCAGCTCGGACAGGGACCAAGCGAACACCGGGGAGCTGTTTTTT	CASSSDRDQANTGELFF
13	TRBV7-3	TRBJ2-1	.	.	TGTGCCAGCAGCTTATCCAGGGAGAATGAGCAGTTCTTC	CASSLSRENEQFF
14	TRBV5-6	TRBJ2-1	.	TRBD2	TGTGCCAGCAGCTTGGTTGAGGGGAGGGGTGAGCAGTTCTTC	CASSLVEGRGEQFF
15	TRBV6-1	TRBJ2-3	.	TRBD1	TGTGCCAGCACGGCGGGCAGGGGGTTTGCAGATACGCAGTATTTT	CASTAGRGFADTQYF
13	TRBV19	TRBJ2-7	.	.	TGTGCCAGTAGTACTCCTCGGGCCTACGAGCAGTACTTC	CASSTPRAYEQYF
13	TRBV6-6	TRBJ1-2	.	.	TGTGCCAGCAGCAAAGACAGATACTATGGCTACACCTTC	CASSKDRYYGYTF
15	TRBV7-3	TRBJ1-6	.	.	TGTGCCAGCAGCTTAAATCCACAGGCTAATTCACCCCTCCACTTT	CASSLNPQANSPLHF
12	TRBV7-2	TRBJ1-1	.	.	TGTGCCAGCAGCTTATCACAGTATGAAGCTTTCTTT	CASSLSQYEAFF
23	TRBV5-1	TRBJ2-1	.	TRBD2	TGCGCCAGCAGCTTGGCAGGCAGGAGGGGACTAGCGGGAGCCATCTATAGATCCGGTGAGCAGTTCTTC	CASSLAGRRGLAGAIYRSGEQFF
14	TRBV21-1	TRBJ1-5	.	.	TGTGCCAGCAGCAAAGTACGGGTTGGTCAGCCCCAGCATTTT	CASSKVRVGQPQHF
15	TRBV5-1	TRBJ2-5	.	TRBD2	TGCGCCAGCAGCTCGGGACTAGCGGGATCAGAGACCCAGTACTTC	CASSSGLAGSETQYF
15	TRBV6-4	TRBJ1-1	.	.	TGTGCCAGCAGCCTCGAATGGACACCGGGAACTGAAGCTTTCTTT	CASSLEWTPGTEAFF
13	TRBV19	TRBJ1-2	.	TRBD1	TGTGCCAGTAGGGTAATGGGACAGTCCGGCTACACCTTC	CASRVMGQSGYTF
14	TRBV19	TRBJ2-2	once	.	TGTGCCAGTAACCGGGCCCAACAAACCGGGGAGCTGTTTTTT	CASNRAQQTGELFF